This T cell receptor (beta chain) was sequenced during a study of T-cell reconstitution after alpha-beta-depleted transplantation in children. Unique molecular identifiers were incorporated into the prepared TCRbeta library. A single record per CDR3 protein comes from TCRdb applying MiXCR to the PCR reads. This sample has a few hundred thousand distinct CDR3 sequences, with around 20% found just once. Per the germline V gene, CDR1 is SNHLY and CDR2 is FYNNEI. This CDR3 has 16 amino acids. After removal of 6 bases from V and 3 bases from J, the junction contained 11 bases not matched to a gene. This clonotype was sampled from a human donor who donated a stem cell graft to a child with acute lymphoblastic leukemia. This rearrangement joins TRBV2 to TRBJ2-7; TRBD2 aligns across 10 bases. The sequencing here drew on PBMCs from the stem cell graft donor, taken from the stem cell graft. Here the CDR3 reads CASSTSGTSEVYEQYF. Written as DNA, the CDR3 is TGTGCCAGCAGCACCTCCGGGACTAGCGAGGTCTACGAGCAGTACTTC.